This paragraph reports one T cell receptor (beta chain). The antigen is unknown. The data are from a study of Tregs in tolerant kidney transplant recipients. Whole-study findings and limits: Findings come from small patient numbers and require larger validation. Tolerant patients' donor-specific Tregs expanded beyond overall Tregs, suggesting antigen-driven growth. For some patients, primers changed over time, blocking nucleotide-level comparison.

Recipients received nonmyeloablative bone marrow transplants from related graft donors, with transient mixed chimerism. CD4+CD25+CD127- Tregs, CD4+CD25- non-Tregs, CD4 and CD8 cells were sorted. This table comes from immunoSEQ multiplex PCR, and its TCRdb copy is limited to in-frame clones, with some not included. This table holds roughly 64,000 clones, approximately 89% found once. The CDR3 has 15 amino acids. Germline V gene lookup returns CDR1 SGHTA and CDR2 FQGTGA. V was clipped by 5 bases and J by 1 base; unmatched bases: 4. The chain combines TRBV7-3 with TRBJ2-3; TRBD2 matches 9 bases. The receptor was derived from a human patient who received a combined kidney and bone marrow transplant. Some T cells may have come from the graft donor. This material consisted of CD4+ T cells from blood (PBMCs), taken 6 months after the transplant. CDR3 residues: CASSGSGGRTDTQYF. CDR3 nucleotide sequence: TGTGCCAGCAGCGGTAGCGGGGGCCGCACAGATACGCAGTATTTT.